Listed here are 10 T cell receptor beta chains from one sample, sequenced in a study of PD-1 blockade in classical Hodgkin lymphoma. Here immunoSEQ multiplex PCR was the method, and the copy in TCRdb shows in-frame clones only, minus some. This table holds 45,000 to 65,000 clones, around 67% found once. The patients all showed relapse after autologous stem cell transplantation, while their brentuximab vedotin exposure varied. The input for sequencing was peripheral blood mononuclear cells (PBMCs), taken before the second cycle of nivolumab. These TCRs come from a human donor with classical Hodgkin lymphoma.

This clone was detected only once. This chain connects TRBV6-5 to TRBJ1-5; no clear D. CDR1 is MNHEY, CDR2 SVGAGI, per germline. V was trimmed by 7 bases and J by 2 bases, leaving 9 bases between them. The CDR3 length is 13 residues. CDR3 protein: CASTGVGNQPQHF. The CDR3 region has the DNA TGTGCCAGCACCGGGGTGGGCAATCAGCCCCAGCATTTT.

The V gene is TRBV7-9, the J gene TRBJ1-5; 12 nucleotides match TRBD1. V was pared by 4 bases and J by 5 bases, with 9 bases of the junction left unmatched. The CDR3 runs to 17 residues. Germline CDR1 reads SEHNR; CDR2 reads FQNEAQ (reference sequence). CDR3 amino acids: CASSSSGDRGRDQPQHF. In DNA, the CDR3 is TGTGCCAGCAGCTCGAGCGGGGACAGGGGGCGAGATCAGCCCCAGCATTTT. Filled out from reference TRBV7-9 and TRBJ1-5, the complete variable domain reads DTGVSQNPRHKITKRGQNVTFRCDPISEHNRLYWYRQTLGQGPEFLTYFQNEAQLEKSRLLSDRFSAERPKGSFSTLEIQRTEQGDSAMYLCASSSSGDRGRDQPQHFGDGTRLSIL.

This clone was detected a few times. The genes are TRBV6-6 and TRBJ2-3, with unresolved D. Germline lookup yields CDR1 MNHNY and CDR2 SVGAGI (reference sequence). The V end was cut by 8 bases, the J end by 3 bases, with 3 bases between. The CDR3 sequence is 10 residues long. In DNA form, the CDR3 reads TGTGCCAGCGGGACAGATACGCAGTATTTT. Its protein product is CASGTDTQYF.

V gene TRBV7-9 combines with J gene TRBJ2-1, with D unclear. V was shortened by 1 base and J by 7 bases, with 8 bases between the two germline ends. Germline V gene sequence: CDR1 SEHNR, CDR2 FQNEAQ (reference sequence). CDR3 length: 13 residues. The CDR3, as DNA: TGTGCCAGCAGCTTAGGTGACGGAAATGAGCAGTTCTTC. Residues: CASSLGDGNEQFF. Drawing the rest from reference TRBV7-9 and TRBJ2-1, the complete variable domain is DTGVSQNPRHKITKRGQNVTFRCDPISEHNRLYWYRQTLGQGPEFLTYFQNEAQLEKSRLLSDRFSAERPKGSFSTLEIQRTEQGDSAMYLCASSLGDGNEQFFGPGTRLTVL.

This chain uses TRBV7-9 with TRBJ1-2; D call uncertain. This CDR3 contains 12 residues. Germline CDR1 reads SEHNR; CDR2 reads FQNEAQ (reference sequence). Trimming removed 5 bases at V and 4 bases at J, with 8 bases between. The CDR3 DNA sequence: TGTGCCAGCAGCCGGCAGCCCTATGGCTACACCTTC. Translation: CASSRQPYGYTF.

This clone was picked up a small number of times. The rearrangement links TRBV4-1 to TRBJ2-3, with a possible D match to TRBD2 (6 bases). CDR1 is MGHRA and CDR2 is YSYEKL in the germline V gene. V was cut by 2 bases and J by 2 bases, with 11 bases left in between. The CDR3 consists of 15 residues. The CDR3 DNA follows: TGCGCCAGCAGCCAACGACTAGTTCCCACAGATACGCAGTATTTT. Protein sequence: CASSQRLVPTDTQYF.

The chain recombines TRBV7-2 with TRBJ1-4; D is ambiguous. The CDR3 has 16 residues. Looked up from germline, CDR1 is SGHTA and CDR2 is FQGNSA. The germline V and J ends were trimmed by 4 bases and 0 bases, with 12 bases remaining between them. The CDR3 region is CASSSLYSATNEKLFF. The CDR3 DNA reads as TGTGCCAGCAGCTCCCTGTACAGTGCAACTAATGAAAAACTGTTTTTT.

A remark on this clone: This CDR3 is also generated by other DNA sequences in the sample. The chain employs TRBV5-1 and TRBJ2-3, with 7 bases that match TRBD2. With 1 base clipped from V and 3 bases from J, the junction kept 8 bases outside the gene matches. This CDR3 is 16 amino acids long. The germline gives CDR1 SGHRS, CDR2 YFSETQ. CDR3: CASSLRPSGSTDTQYF. The CDR3, as DNA: TGCGCCAGCAGCTTGAGGCCTAGCGGTTCTACAGATACGCAGTATTTT.

V and J are TRBV28 and TRBJ1-5; D call uncertain. The V end lost 3 bases, the J end lost 5 bases, and 11 bases lay between the germline ends. The CDR3 extends over 14 amino acids. Germline V gene data show CDR1 as MDHEN and CDR2 as SYDVKM. CDR3 bases: TGTGCCAGCAGTTTTGGGCAGGATCATCAGCCCCAGCATTTT. Its protein is CASSFGQDHQPQHF. The full variable domain, with the rest looked up from reference TRBV28 and TRBJ1-5, is DVKVTQSSRYLVKRTGEKVFLECVQDMDHENMFWYRQDPGLGLRLIYFSYDVKMKEKGDIPEGYSVSREKKERFSLILESASTNQTSMYLCASSFGQDHQPQHFGDGTRLSIL.

This clone was seen only a few times. The chain employs TRBV5-1 and TRBJ1-1; 9 nucleotides align to TRBD1. The V gene end was trimmed by 4 bases and the J gene end by 1 base; junction bases not matched to a gene: 5. Germline V CDR1 and CDR2: SGHRS, YFSETQ. This CDR3 is 15 amino acids long. CDR3 sequence: CASSIQTGGNTEAFF. In nucleotides, the CDR3 is TGCGCCAGCAGCATTCAGACAGGGGGGAACACTGAAGCTTTCTTT.